The 13 T cell receptor beta chains below come from one sample, sequenced in a study of CD8+CD57+ T cells in acquired aplastic anemia. Profiles of TCR beta VDJ and CDR3 were generated from a genomic DNA template. MiXCR, applied by TCRdb to the reads, yields one record per CDR3 protein. Counted here are hundreds of thousands of distinct CDR3 sequences, around 68% occurring once; the ten biggest clones make up less than 4%. Sequenced: sorted CD4+, CD8+, or CD8+CD57+ T cells (not recorded which) from PBMCs. The receptor set was obtained from a human donor in good health, serving as a control.

This clonotype was recorded many times. The chain is built from TRBV5-8 and TRBJ2-2, with TRBD1 matching over 12 bases. V shed 4 bases, J shed 4 bases, and the junction held 5 bases outside the gene matches. There are 16 residues in the CDR3. From germline, CDR1 is SGHTS and CDR2 YDEGEE. As DNA, the CDR3 is TGTGCCAGCAGCCCGGGACAGGGGGCGGGCACCGGGGAGCTGTTTTTT. Protein product: CASSPGQGAGTGELFF.

This clonotype appeared a few times. This sequence joins TRBV10-1 and TRBJ2-3; D gene ambiguous. CDR3 size: 13 residues. Trimming pared 6 bases from V and 0 bases from J, leaving 7 bases between. Germline V CDR1 and CDR2: WNHNN, SYGVQD (reference sequence). This chain's CDR3 is CASRDGSTDTQYF. The CDR3 DNA follows: TGCGCCAGCAGGGACGGAAGCACAGATACGCAGTATTTT.

V usage is TRBV25-1 and J usage is TRBJ2-7, with 7 bases matching TRBD2. Trimming cost V 3 bases and J 6 bases; bases outside gene matches: 11. The CDR3 sequence is 15 residues long. Germline V gene data show CDR1 as MGHDK and CDR2 as SYGVNS. The CDR3 loop reads CASSDRGSRDPEQYF. CDR3 DNA sequence: TGTGCCAGCAGTGACCGCGGGAGCAGGGACCCCGAGCAGTACTTC.

This chain uses TRBV7-2 with TRBJ1-5; D remains unclear. Trimming stripped 3 bases from V and 12 bases from J, with 15 bases between. The CDR3 is 13 amino acids. Germline V gives CDR1 SGHTA, CDR2 FQGNSA. CDR3 in DNA: TGTGCCAGCAGCTTTAGGTCAGATAACCACCAGCATTTT. Amino acids: CASSFRSDNHQHF.

This clonotype has a count of ten or more. The J gene is TRBJ1-1, the V gene TRBV30, with a tentative D call TRBD1 (6 bases). Germline V CDR1 and CDR2: GTSNPN, SVGIG (reference sequence). This CDR3 has 13 residues. The ends were cut back, 8 bases at V and 0 bases at J, with 13 bases in the middle. The CDR3 DNA follows: TGTGCCCTACACAGGGCAGTGAACACTGAAGCTTTCTTT. Translation: CALHRAVNTEAFF.

Comments on this clonotype: An end of the junction differs from the germline gene, which may be a read error. The chain couples TRBV9 to TRBJ1-2; D unclear. Germline V lookup: CDR1 SGDLS, CDR2 YYNGEE. This CDR3 comprises 15 residues. In DNA, the CDR3 is TGCGCCAGCAGCTTCCCGGGAGCGGGCACCAATGAGTACACCTTC. The encoded protein is CASSFPGAGTNEYTF.

As concerns this clonotype: One end of the junction does not line up with germline, which may come from a read error. V is TRBV10-3 and J is TRBJ1-5, with D possibly being TRBD1 (5 bases). Germline V CDR1 and CDR2: ENHRY, SYGVKD. This CDR3 spans 15 amino acids. This CDR3 reads CAISEGAGADPPLLF. The CDR3 DNA reads as TGTGCCATCAGTGAAGGGGCTGGCGCCGATCCACCCCTCCTTTTT.

This clonotype has a count of ten or more. The genes are TRBV11-3 and TRBJ2-3, with 8 nucleotides matching TRBD1. This CDR3 has 13 residues. V lost 0 bases and J lost 11; bases outside the gene matches: 4. Germline lookup yields CDR1 SGHNT and CDR2 YENEEA. CDR3 region: CASSLEDREEQYF. CDR3 bases: TGTGCCAGCAGCTTAGAGGACAGGGAGGAGCAGTATTTT.

The CDR3 loop is CASSASGLVYAQSGELFF. CDR3 coding DNA: TGTGCCAGCAGCGCGTCGGGACTAGTCTACGCGCAGTCCGGGGAGCTGTTTTTT. The chain uses TRBV9 and TRBJ2-2; TRBD2 agrees at 8 bases. CDR3 length: 18 residues. The germline V gene encodes CDR1 SGDLS and CDR2 YYNGEE. Trimming at V came to 3 bases and at J to 6 bases, leaving 16 bases not matched to a gene.

The chain joins TRBV12-3 or TRBV12-4 to TRBJ2-3; D call uncertain. V gave up 2 bases and J gave up 2 bases, with 8 bases separating them. The CDR3 consists of 14 residues. The chain's CDR3 is CASSLMSSTDTQYF. The CDR3 region has the DNA TGTGCCAGCAGTTTAATGTCTTCCACAGATACGCAGTATTTT.

The rearrangement uses TRBV12-3 or TRBV12-4 and TRBJ1-6; D is possibly TRBD1 (5 bases). CDR3 size: 16 residues. Trimming shortened V by 10 bases and J by 6 bases, and 22 bases separated the two germline ends. The CDR3 spells CATGKAPTGGNSPLHF. The CDR3 region has the DNA TGTGCCACCGGAAAAGCTCCTACAGGAGGTAATTCACCCCTCCACTTT.

With respect to this clonotype: A much more abundant neighbour one base away suggests this may be a read error. The chain uses TRBV5-1 and TRBJ2-2; D is possibly TRBD1 or TRBD2 (5 bases each). CDR3 length: 15 residues. Germline lookup yields CDR1 SGHRS and CDR2 YFSETQ. CDR3 bases: TGCGTCAGCAATCTATCCGAGGGGCCCACCGGGGAGCTGTTTTTT. It is translated as CVSNLSEGPTGELFF.

The CDR3 loop reads CSAIRGAVDSNQPQHF. CDR3 sequence (DNA): TGCAGTGCTATCCGGGGCGCAGTTGATAGCAATCAGCCCCAGCATTTT. The chain has TRBV20-1 and TRBJ1-5, with D tentatively TRBD1 (5 bases). This CDR3 spans 16 amino acids. Per germline, CDR1 DFQATT and CDR2 SNEGSKA (reference sequence). V was trimmed by 4 bases and J by 0 bases, leaving 16 bases between them.